This TCR beta chain comes out of a study of shared clonotypes between healthy human individuals. Remarks on this clone: One end of the junction is discordant with germline, which a read error may explain.

CDR3 size: 17 residues. Per the germline V gene, CDR1 is SEHNR and CDR2 is FQNEAQ (reference sequence). Sequencing used immunoSEQ multiplex PCR; TCRdb keeps in-frame clones, though not all of them. Of around 330,000 clones listed, around 74% were seen once; the top ten hold 10%. The sequenced material came from memory CD4+ T cells sorted from blood. Subset defined: CD45RA-negative fraction. The rearrangement links TRBV7-9 to TRBJ2-3; the D gene is possibly TRBD1 (6 bases). The sequence was obtained from a man aged 25-40 years in good health. The CDR3 spells CASRFDPLGGDTDTQYF. In DNA form, the CDR3 reads TGTGCCAGCCGCTTCGACCCACTAGGGGGAGACACAGATACGCAGTATTTT.